Presented here are 32 T cell receptor beta chains from one specimen sequenced in a study of spatial heterogeneity in lung cancer. Each CDR3 protein gets one entry after TCRdb re-called the 5' RACE reads with MiXCR. The sample yields 20,000 to 25,000 distinct CDR3 sequences, 4.6% seen once. This sample's time point: sample taken at primary tumor resection. Researchers sequenced whole RNA taken from tumor, nontumor lung or frozen PBMC without sorting. The specimen comprised PBMCs, sampled at surgery. Receptor source: a male donor with early-stage non-small cell lung cancer.

The CDR3 loop reads CASAGTGHEQYF. In DNA, the CDR3 is TGTGCCAGCGCCGGGACTGGGCACGAGCAGTACTTC. The rearrangement joins TRBV6-6 to TRBJ2-7, with TRBD2 as a possible D gene (6 bases). The germline CDR1 and CDR2 sequences are MNHNY and SVGAGI (reference sequence). With 8 bases removed from V and 5 bases from J, the gap between germline ends came to 13 bases. This CDR3 has 12 amino acids.

This clonotype was detected a few times. The rearrangement uses TRBV20-1 and TRBJ2-2; 8 bases are a match to TRBD1. The CDR3 extends over 14 amino acids. The V segment lost 5 bases and the J segment 6 bases; nucleotides outside the gene matches: 8. CDR1 and CDR2 (germline): DFQATT, SNEGSKA (reference sequence). CDR3 DNA: TGCAGTGCTTTTAGACAGGGGTTGTCCGGGGAGCTGTTTTTT. It codes for CSAFRQGLSGELFF.

Sample share makes this clonotype medium-sized. J is TRBJ2-3 and V is TRBV7-2; D is undetermined. Germline V CDR1 and CDR2: SGHTA, FQGNSA. The V end was cut by 5 bases, the J end by 2 bases, with 20 bases between. This CDR3 spans 17 amino acids. CDR3 region: CASSPSEVPLATDTQYF. CDR3 nucleotide sequence: TGTGCCAGCAGCCCTTCCGAGGTCCCCTTAGCCACAGATACGCAGTATTTT.

The table lists this clonotype with many counts. This chain joins TRBV3-1 and TRBJ2-1, with TRBD2 identical over 7 bases. CDR1 and CDR2 from the germline V gene are LGHDT and YNNKEL (reference sequence). Trimming cost V 2 bases and J 2 bases; bases outside gene matches: 3. The CDR3 runs to 15 residues. CDR3 nucleotides: TGTGCCAGCAGCCAATCCAGCGGGACCTACAATGAGCAGTTCTTC. This encodes CASSQSSGTYNEQFF.

This clonotype was seen many times. The chain has TRBV9 and TRBJ1-1, with TRBD1 identical over 7 bases. Germline V gene sequence: CDR1 SGDLS, CDR2 YYNGEE. Unmatched junction bases numbered 4, after V lost 2 bases and J lost 0 bases. CDR3 length: 15 residues. CDR3 loop: CASSVTGTMNTEAFF. CDR3 nucleotide sequence: TGTGCCAGCAGCGTGACAGGGACGATGAACACTGAAGCTTTCTTT.

In this sample, this clonotype turned up a few times. V gene TRBV11-1 combines with J gene TRBJ2-3; 13 bases are shared with TRBD2. CDR1 is SGHAT and CDR2 is FQDESV in the germline V gene (reference sequence). The CDR3 length is 16 residues. The ends lost 5 bases at V and 5 bases at J; junction bases unmatched: 7. The CDR3 protein is CASSPGLAGVGDTQYF. The CDR3 nucleotides are TGTGCCAGCAGCCCCGGACTAGCGGGAGTGGGAGATACGCAGTATTTT. Full variable domain (remainder filled in from reference TRBV11-1 and TRBJ2-3): EAEVAQSPRYKITEKSQAVAFWCDPISGHATLYWYRQILGQGPELLVQFQDESVVDDSQLPKDRFSAERLKGVDSTLKIQPAELGDSAMYLCASSPGLAGVGDTQYFGPGTRLTVL.

This clonotype was seen at least ten times. The genes are TRBV7-8 and TRBJ2-3, with 12 bases matching TRBD2. The germline V gene has CDR1 SGHVS and CDR2 FQNEAQ. Trimming took 5 bases from V and 4 from J; bases not matched to a gene: 10. There are 17 residues in the CDR3. The CDR3 loop reads CASSPRTSGTVADTQYF. In nucleotides, the CDR3 is TGTGCCAGCAGCCCCAGGACTAGCGGGACTGTCGCAGATACGCAGTATTTT.

This clonotype was recorded at least ten times. V and J are TRBV12-3 or TRBV12-4 and TRBJ1-1; 7 positions agree with TRBD1. The junction had 5 bases not matched to a gene; V was cut back by 5 bases and J by 8 bases. This CDR3 has 12 residues. DNA for the CDR3: TGTGCCAGCAGTCCTGGACAGGTAGAAGCTTTCTTT. Amino acids: CASSPGQVEAFF.

This clonotype was seen a handful of times. The chain recombines TRBV3-1 with TRBJ1-3; D gene ambiguous. The CDR3 sequence is 16 residues long. The germline V and J ends were trimmed by 2 bases and 3 bases, with 14 bases remaining between them. Germline V gene data show CDR1 as LGHDT and CDR2 as YNNKEL (reference sequence). In DNA form, the CDR3 reads TGTGCCAGCAGCCAAAGGGCATCCTCGTTTGGAAACACCATATATTTT. Amino acids: CASSQRASSFGNTIYF. The entire variable domain, with the rest obtained from reference TRBV3-1 and TRBJ1-3, is as follows: DTAVSQTPKYLVTQMGNDKSIKCEQNLGHDTMYWYKQDSKKFLKIMFSYNNKELIINETVPNRFSPKSPDKAHLNLHINSLELGDSAVYFCASSQRASSFGNTIYFGEGSWLTVV.

This clonotype has a count of ten or more. The rearrangement links TRBV3-1 to TRBJ1-3; D is ambiguous. Germline V CDR1 and CDR2: LGHDT, YNNKEL (reference sequence). CDR3 length: 16 amino acids. Trimming removed 0 bases from V and 0 bases from J, with 9 bases in between. The CDR3 bases are TGTGCCAGCAGCCAAGATCTAATAGGCTCTGGAAACACCATATATTTT. Encoded protein: CASSQDLIGSGNTIYF. Full variable domain (remainder filled in from reference TRBV3-1 and TRBJ1-3): DTAVSQTPKYLVTQMGNDKSIKCEQNLGHDTMYWYKQDSKKFLKIMFSYNNKELIINETVPNRFSPKSPDKAHLNLHINSLELGDSAVYFCASSQDLIGSGNTIYFGEGSWLTVV.

In this sample, this clonotype turned up many times. The chain couples TRBV20-1 to TRBJ2-3, with TRBD2 matching over 11 bases. The germline V gene has CDR1 DFQATT and CDR2 SNEGSKA (reference sequence). The CDR3 is made up of 14 amino acids. V trimming: 4 bases; J trimming: 5 bases; junction bases outside the gene matches: 5. The CDR3 region is CSAMTSGAKDTQYF. The CDR3 nucleotides are TGCAGTGCTATGACTAGCGGGGCGAAAGATACGCAGTATTTT.

This clonotype has a count of ten or more. The V gene is TRBV2, the J gene TRBJ1-5; no definite D call. This CDR3 has 14 residues. Germline V gene data show CDR1 as SNHLY and CDR2 as FYNNEI. Trimming removed 6 bases at V and 2 bases at J, with 11 bases between. The DNA for the CDR3 is TGTGCCAGCAGGGGCCCTGAAGGCAATCAGCCCCAGCATTTT. This codes for CASRGPEGNQPQHF.

The sample holds many counts of this clonotype. This chain links TRBV7-9 with TRBJ1-6; possible D gene TRBD1, 5 bases. This CDR3 region has 15 residues. Germline V CDR1 and CDR2: SEHNR, FQNEAQ (reference sequence). V dropped 2 bases and J dropped 7 bases, with 12 bases sitting between them. CDR3 region: CASSLTSGPNSPLHF. In DNA, the CDR3 is TGTGCCAGCAGCTTAACGTCAGGGCCCAATTCACCCCTCCACTTT.

This clonotype has ten or more counts. The chain couples TRBV12-3 or TRBV12-4 to TRBJ2-2; 9 positions match TRBD2. The CDR3 is 16 residues long. J lost 6 bases, V lost 4 bases, and 9 bases had no gene match. In nucleotides, the CDR3 is TGTGCCAGCAGTTCAAGGAGCGGGAGGAGGGCCGGGGAGCTGTTTTTT. Translating it yields CASSSRSGRRAGELFF.

This rearrangement joins TRBV20-1 to TRBJ2-7, with 12 bases identical to TRBD1. CDR3 length: 16 residues. Per germline, CDR1 DFQATT and CDR2 SNEGSKA (reference sequence). V lost 3 bases to trimming and J lost 7 bases; unmatched junction nucleotides: 13. The CDR3 spells CSASTPPGQGAGEQYF. The DNA of the CDR3 is TGCAGTGCTAGTACCCCACCGGGACAGGGGGCTGGGGAGCAGTACTTC.

The sample holds many counts of this clonotype. This chain connects TRBV7-9 to TRBJ2-3; unclear D gene. The V and J ends lost 3 bases and 2 bases respectively, with 6 bases between them. CDR1 and CDR2 (germline): SEHNR, FQNEAQ (reference sequence). The CDR3 covers 13 residues. The CDR3 spells CASSFSTTDTQYF. The CDR3 DNA follows: TGTGCCAGCAGCTTTTCAACCACAGATACGCAGTATTTT.

This clonotype was counted at least ten times. The chain employs TRBV4-1 and TRBJ1-1, with D possibly TRBD1 on 5 matching bases. The CDR3 is 16 amino acids. V gave up 4 bases and J gave up 0 bases, with 15 bases separating them. Germline CDR1 reads MGHRA; CDR2 reads YSYEKL. DNA for the CDR3: TGCGCCAGCAGCCCCTCCCGGGACGGCATGAACACTGAAGCTTTCTTT. Translating it yields CASSPSRDGMNTEAFF.

Only a few counts were recorded for this clonotype. This sequence joins TRBV20-1 and TRBJ2-5; a weak D match, TRBD2 (5 bases). Per the germline V gene, CDR1 is DFQATT and CDR2 is SNEGSKA (reference sequence). Trimming shortened V by 2 bases and J by 4 bases, and 11 bases separated the two germline ends. The CDR3 extends over 13 amino acids. CDR3 sequence reads: CSARNLRGETQYF. The DNA of the CDR3 is TGCAGTGCTAGAAACCTCCGGGGAGAGACCCAGTACTTC.

At least ten counts were recorded for this clonotype. The V call is TRBV7-3, the J call TRBJ1-6, with D perhaps TRBD1 (6 bases). This CDR3 spans 14 amino acids. Germline V lookup: CDR1 SGHTA, CDR2 FQGTGA. Trimming pared 4 bases from V and 10 bases from J, leaving 14 bases between. Written as DNA, the CDR3 is TGTGCCAGCAGCTCTTACAGGGTAGCCTCACCCCTCCACTTT. Protein product: CASSSYRVASPLHF.

This clonotype was counted many times. The chain carries TRBV30 and TRBJ1-6; D is unresolved. V was trimmed by 3 bases and J by 12 bases, leaving 12 bases between them. This CDR3 has 12 residues. Looked up from germline, CDR1 is GTSNPN and CDR2 is SVGIG (reference sequence). CDR3 loop: CAWRRTSGPLHF. CDR3 DNA sequence: TGTGCCTGGAGGAGGACTTCGGGACCCCTCCACTTT. The variable domain in full, with the rest retrieved from reference TRBV30 and TRBJ1-6, is SQTIHQWPATLVQPVGSPLSLECTVEGTSNPNLYWYRQAAGRGLQLLFYSVGIGQISSEVPQNLSASRPQDRQFILSSKKLLLSDSGFYLCAWRRTSGPLHFGNGTRLTVT.

This clonotype was found many times. The chain joins TRBV20-1 to TRBJ1-1, with D uncertain. The CDR3 is 15 amino acids. V lost 3 bases and J lost 0, with 14 bases in between. Germline V lookup: CDR1 DFQATT, CDR2 SNEGSKA (reference sequence). The DNA of the CDR3 is TGCAGTGCTAGCGATCACTCAACAGTGAACACTGAAGCTTTCTTT. It encodes CSASDHSTVNTEAFF.

The table lists this clonotype with many counts. The chain recombines TRBV3-1 with TRBJ2-7; D perhaps matches TRBD1 (6 bases). In germline, CDR1 is LGHDT, CDR2 YNNKEL (reference sequence). The CDR3 spans 16 residues. The germline V and J ends were trimmed by 8 bases and 4 bases, with 24 bases remaining between them. The CDR3 bases are TGTGCCAGCCATTTACAACTTATCAGAGGGGGATACGAGCAGTACTTC. This encodes CASHLQLIRGGYEQYF.

This clonotype was recorded at least ten times. The gene calls are TRBV6-2 or TRBV6-3 and TRBJ2-2; the D gene is possibly TRBD2 (6 bases). This CDR3 region has 14 residues. Germline V lookup: CDR1 MNHEY, CDR2 SVGEGT. V shed 2 bases and J shed 3 bases, with 7 bases lying between them. The CDR3 loop reads CASSYGDYTGELFF. The DNA for the CDR3 is TGTGCCAGCAGTTACGGGGACTACACCGGGGAGCTGTTTTTT.

The CDR3 DNA is TGTGCCAGCAGCGTATCGGCAGGGGGGATGGAAAAACTGTTTTTT. This sequence encodes CASSVSAGGMEKLFF. The J gene is TRBJ1-4, the V gene TRBV9, with 7 bases lining up with TRBD1. Trimming cost V 1 base and J 8 bases; bases outside gene matches: 8. Germline CDR1 SGDLS, CDR2 YYNGEE. The CDR3 extends over 15 amino acids.

On this clonotype: A much more abundant neighbour one base away suggests this may be a read error. The CDR3 DNA is TGTGCCAGCAGCCCCTCAGGGTGTAGCCAAGAGACCCAGTACTTC. It encodes CASSPSGCSQETQYF. The V and J genes are TRBV11-2 and TRBJ2-5; weak D call: TRBD1 (5 bases). The CDR3 sequence is 15 residues long. Between the trimmed V and J ends, which lost 5 bases and 1 base, there was a span of 14 bases. The germline V gene encodes CDR1 SGHAT and CDR2 FQNNGV.

The chain has TRBV20-1 and TRBJ2-3; possibly TRBD2 for D (6 bases). The CDR3 length is 16 residues. Germline V gives CDR1 DFQATT, CDR2 SNEGSKA (reference sequence). V was pared by 1 base and J by 7 bases, with 21 bases between. CDR3: CSARGGSGPGGNTQYF. In nucleotides, the CDR3 is TGCAGTGCTAGAGGTGGAAGCGGGCCCGGAGGGAATACGCAGTATTTT.

This clonotype was seen repeatedly, ten times or more. The CDR3 spells CSAKPGQASNQPQHF. For the CDR3, the DNA is TGCAGTGCTAAACCGGGACAGGCTAGCAATCAGCCCCAGCATTTT. The V call is TRBV20-1, the J call TRBJ1-5; 8 bases fit TRBD1. Germline assignment: CDR1 DFQATT and CDR2 SNEGSKA (reference sequence). Trimming removed 4 bases from V and 0 bases from J; junction bases left unmatched: 5. The CDR3 totals 15 residues.

The CDR3 region has the DNA TGCGCCAGCAGTGGACCAGCGGGGCACAGAACCGGGGAGCTGTTTTTT. It specifies CASSGPAGHRTGELFF. The chain couples TRBV10-1 to TRBJ2-2, with 7 positions matching TRBD2. Germline V lookup: CDR1 WNHNN, CDR2 SYGVQD (reference sequence). This CDR3 is built from 16 residues. Losses at the gene ends were 4 bases for V and 5 bases for J; bases not matched to a gene: 10.

Many counts were recorded for this clonotype. The rearrangement links TRBV12-3 or TRBV12-4 to TRBJ2-1; a possible D gene is TRBD1 (6 bases). This CDR3 is built from 15 residues. V was cut by 6 bases and J by 5 bases, with 17 bases left in between. The CDR3 sequence: CASSYTGNRNNEQFF. The CDR3 DNA reads TGTGCCAGCAGCTACACAGGGAATCGTAACAATGAGCAGTTCTTC.

This clonotype was counted at least ten times. V and J are TRBV7-9 and TRBJ2-2; tentative D call: TRBD1 (6 bases). V gave up 3 bases and J gave up 1 base, with 6 bases separating them. The CDR3 length is 14 residues. Germline loops: CDR1 SEHNR, CDR2 FQNEAQ (reference sequence). The CDR3 loop reads CASSLGQNTGELFF. The CDR3 DNA reads as TGTGCCAGCAGCTTGGGACAGAACACCGGGGAGCTGTTTTTT.

This clonotype has at least ten counts. This chain links TRBV7-2 with TRBJ2-5, with a weak D call TRBD2 (6 bases). Germline lookup yields CDR1 SGHTA and CDR2 FQGNSA. V lost 5 bases and J 3 bases, leaving 10 bases between the germline ends. The CDR3 loop spans 13 amino acids. CDR3 protein: CASSPGSEETQYF. The CDR3 nucleotides read TGTGCCAGCAGCCCCGGGAGTGAAGAGACCCAGTACTTC.

By share, this clonotype ranks as medium-sized. This chain joins TRBV10-2 and TRBJ2-2; D is uncertain. Germline V gives CDR1 WSHSY, CDR2 SAAADI. The CDR3 is made up of 13 amino acids. The V and J ends lost 4 bases and 9 bases respectively, with 12 bases between them. CDR3 nucleotide sequence: TGCGCCAGCAGTGTAACTGGCCCGAGGGAGCTGTTTTTT. This encodes CASSVTGPRELFF.